Here is one TCR beta chain with its context. Its specificity is not known. Researchers ran the PCR with 60 Vbeta and 13 Jbeta primers. Sequencing was performed with immunoSEQ multiplex PCR; in TCRdb, only in-frame clones are kept and a portion is missing. The sample has some 150,000 clones; 75% to 85% are singletons. This sample stems from a study of cytomegalovirus exposure and HLA in healthy donors. Study-level background: Among about 190 million T cells, an earlier analysis found 117 million unique TCR beta sequences.

Findings and limits, study-wide: Likely technical artifact: a cluster of highly shared sequence variants.

The CDR3 is 16 residues long. CDR1 and CDR2 (germline): MNHEY, SMNVEV (reference sequence). The ends were cut back, 5 bases at V and 1 base at J, with 12 bases in the middle. The sequence derives from a man aged 30 to 39 in good health and CMV-seronegative. The chain uses TRBV27 and TRBJ2-6; a weak D match, TRBD1 (6 bases). The sample consisted of PBMCs. The CDR3 nucleotides read TGTGCCAGCAGTCCACAACAGGGATCTGGGGCCAACGTCCTGACTTTC. This encodes CASSPQQGSGANVLTF.